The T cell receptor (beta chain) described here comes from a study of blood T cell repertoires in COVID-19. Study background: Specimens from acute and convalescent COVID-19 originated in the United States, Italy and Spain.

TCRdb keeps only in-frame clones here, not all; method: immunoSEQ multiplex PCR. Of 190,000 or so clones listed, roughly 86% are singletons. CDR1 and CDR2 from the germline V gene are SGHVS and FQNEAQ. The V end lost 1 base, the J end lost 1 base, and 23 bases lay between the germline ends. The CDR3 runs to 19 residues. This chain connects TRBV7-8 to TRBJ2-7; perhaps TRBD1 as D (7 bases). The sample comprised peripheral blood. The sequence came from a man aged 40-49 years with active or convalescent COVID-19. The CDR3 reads CASSLGRQGLTRRSYEQYF. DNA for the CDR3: TGTGCCAGCAGCTTAGGGAGACAGGGACTGACTCGTAGATCCTACGAGCAGTACTTC.